Presented here are 24 T cell receptor beta chains from one specimen sequenced in a study of cytomegalovirus exposure and HLA in healthy donors. Researchers ran the PCR with 60 Vbeta and 13 Jbeta primers. Profiling relied on immunoSEQ multiplex PCR, and the TCRdb table lists in-frame clones only, not all of them. Counted here are approximately 130,000 clones, approximately 64% occurring once; the ten biggest clones make up approximately 2.5%. The sample consisted of PBMCs. The receptor set was obtained from a woman between 40 and 55 years old in good health and CMV-seronegative.

The rearrangement links TRBV4-3 to TRBJ1-3; D perhaps matches TRBD1 (5 bases). This CDR3 spans 14 amino acids. Looked up from germline, CDR1 is LGHNA and CDR2 is YSLEER. V was clipped by 3 bases and J by 4 bases, with 10 bases between them. This CDR3 reads CASSQGTLGNTIYF. Written as DNA, the CDR3 is TGCGCCAGCAGCCAGGGGACTCTCGGAAACACCATATATTTT.

With respect to this clone: Other nucleotide sequences in the sample specify the same CDR3. The chain joins TRBV5-1 to TRBJ1-1; a possible D gene is TRBD1 (5 bases). The CDR3 consists of 13 residues. Germline loops: CDR1 SGHRS, CDR2 YFSETQ. V was cut by 0 bases and J by 6 bases, with 9 bases left in between. CDR3 protein: CASSLAGNAEAFF. In nucleotides, the CDR3 is TGCGCCAGCAGCTTGGCAGGGAATGCTGAAGCTTTCTTT.

The J gene is TRBJ1-6, the V gene TRBV5-1, with D possibly being TRBD1 (6 bases). V gave up 4 bases and J gave up 8 bases, with 16 bases separating them. Germline CDR1 is SGHRS and CDR2 is YFSETQ. The CDR3 is 15 residues long. The CDR3 loop reads CASSTDIPGDSPLHF. CDR3 coding DNA: TGCGCCAGCAGCACGGACATCCCAGGGGATTCACCCCTCCACTTT.

This chain connects TRBV28 to TRBJ2-1; 11 bases match TRBD2. The V gene's germline CDR1 is MDHEN and CDR2 SYDVKM. This CDR3 spans 13 amino acids. V was pared by 7 bases and J by 9 bases, with 5 bases of the junction left unmatched. CDR3 region: CASTSSGGSEQFF. The CDR3 DNA sequence: TGTGCCAGCACCTCTAGCGGGGGGTCTGAGCAGTTCTTC.

The rearrangement links TRBV5-4 to TRBJ2-1; 9 bases line up with TRBD1. The J segment lost 6 bases and the V segment lost 1 base, leaving 8 bases of the junction unmatched. The germline gives CDR1 SGHNT, CDR2 YYREEE (reference sequence). The CDR3 contains 16 residues. The CDR3: CASSLYWTGVVNEQFF. For the CDR3, the DNA is TGTGCCAGCAGCTTGTATTGGACAGGGGTTGTCAATGAGCAGTTCTTC.

The chain has TRBV2 and TRBJ2-7; 11 nucleotides line up with TRBD1. Germline CDR1 is SNHLY and CDR2 is FYNNEI. The CDR3 covers 14 residues. With 5 bases clipped from V and 5 bases from J, the junction kept 5 bases outside the gene matches. The CDR3 is CASSWTGGTDEQYF. For the CDR3, the DNA is TGTGCCAGCAGTTGGACAGGGGGCACGGACGAGCAGTACTTC.

This chain's CDR3 is CASSPTIYRDTEAFF. CDR3 DNA: TGTGCCAGCTCACCGACAATTTACAGGGACACTGAAGCTTTCTTT. The genes are TRBV18 and TRBJ1-1, with D perhaps matching TRBD1 (6 bases). V lost 3 bases, J lost 3 bases, and 14 bases lay in between. CDR3 length: 15 amino acids. In germline, CDR1 is KGHSH, CDR2 LQKENI. The whole variable domain, filled in from reference TRBV18 and TRBJ1-1, reads NAGVMQNPRHLVRRRGQEARLRCSPMKGHSHVYWYRQLPEEGLKFMVYLQKENIIDESGMPKERFSAEFPKEGPSILRIQQVVRGDSAAYFCASSPTIYRDTEAFFGQGTRLTVV.

The chain links TRBV29-1 to TRBJ1-4, with D maybe TRBD1 (5 bases). Germline V gene data show CDR1 as SQVTM and CDR2 as ANQGSEA. Trimming left V 4 bases short and J 7 bases short, with 10 bases between. This CDR3 contains 12 residues. CDR3 sequence: CSVGQGGEKLFF. The DNA for the CDR3 is TGCAGCGTTGGGCAGGGCGGTGAAAAACTGTTTTTT.

The CDR3 bases are TGTGCCAGCGCGGGGGCAGGTAGCAATCAGCCCCAGCATTTT. It is translated as CASAGAGSNQPQHF. The genes are TRBV7-9 and TRBJ1-5; the D gene is possibly TRBD1 (6 bases). The ends were cut back, 8 bases at V and 0 bases at J, with 11 bases in the middle. Germline CDR1 reads SEHNR; CDR2 reads FQNEAQ (reference sequence). This CDR3 spans 14 amino acids.

The chain uses TRBV27 and TRBJ2-3, with 7 bases fitting TRBD1. Germline CDR1 and CDR2: MNHEY and SMNVEV (reference sequence). V shed 3 bases, J shed 4 bases, and the junction held 10 bases outside the gene matches. CDR3 length equals 16 residues. CDR3 sequence reads: CASSFRGQRGPDTQYF. CDR3 nucleotide sequence: TGTGCCAGCAGTTTTAGGGGGCAGAGGGGCCCAGATACGCAGTATTTT.

This sequence joins TRBV7-6 and TRBJ1-2; tentative D call: TRBD1 (5 bases). Germline V gene lookup returns CDR1 SGHVS and CDR2 FNYEAQ. Between the trimmed V and J ends, which lost 5 bases and 6 bases, there was a span of 13 bases. This CDR3 spans 13 amino acids. CDR3 residues: CASSRRGGDGYTF. As DNA, the CDR3 is TGTGCCAGCAGCCGCCGGGGGGGGGATGGCTACACCTTC. Using reference TRBV7-6 and TRBJ1-2 for the parts outside the CDR3, the full variable domain is GAGVSQSPRYKVTKRGQDVALRCDPISGHVSLYWYRQALGQGPEFLTYFNYEAQQDKSGLPNDRFSAERPEGSISTLTIQRTEQRDSAMYRCASSRRGGDGYTFGSGTRLTVV.

In its sample, this clone was seen a few times. The chain employs TRBV30 and TRBJ2-2; D is unresolved. The CDR3 is 14 residues long. Germline V CDR1 and CDR2: GTSNPN, SVGIG (reference sequence). The V and J ends lost 4 bases and 2 bases respectively, with 11 bases between them. CDR3 sequence reads: CAWMSPLNTGELFF. In DNA form, the CDR3 reads TGTGCCTGGATGAGTCCCCTAAACACCGGGGAGCTGTTTTTT.

This clone has more than one count but fewer than ten. This chain links TRBV5-1 with TRBJ2-7; D gene ambiguous. Trimming pared 0 bases from V and 1 base from J, leaving 11 bases between. Germline V gives CDR1 SGHRS, CDR2 YFSETQ. The CDR3 length is 15 residues. The DNA of the CDR3 is TGCGCCAGCAGCTTGGGCGAGCTAGTTTCCTACGAGCAGTACTTC. Its protein product is CASSLGELVSYEQYF.

This chain connects TRBV18 to TRBJ1-1, with 7 bases aligning to TRBD1. Trimming cost V 3 bases and J 0 bases; bases outside gene matches: 4. The CDR3 loop spans 15 amino acids. Germline values: CDR1 KGHSH, CDR2 LQKENI. Written as DNA, the CDR3 is TGTGCCAGCTCACCTCCGGGACAGATGAACACTGAAGCTTTCTTT. Its protein product is CASSPPGQMNTEAFF.

This sequence joins TRBV10-1 and TRBJ1-1; 7 bases align to TRBD1. Trimming at V came to 10 bases and at J to 3 bases, leaving 20 bases not matched to a gene. CDR1 and CDR2 from the germline V gene are WNHNN and SYGVQD (reference sequence). The CDR3 runs to 17 residues. CDR3 DNA: TGCGCCACCTCCAAGGTCAACAGGGGACAAACGGACACTGAAGCTTTCTTT. Translation: CATSKVNRGQTDTEAFF.

The CDR3 DNA sequence: TGTGCCAGCAGCTTTCTGACACGACCTGCTATTTTCTCCTACAATGAGCAGTTCTTC. Translating it yields CASSFLTRPAIFSYNEQFF. The chain links TRBV7-6 to TRBJ2-1; no reliable D call. There are 19 residues in the CDR3. V was pared by 3 bases and J by 0 bases, with 21 bases between. CDR1 is SGHVS, CDR2 FNYEAQ, per germline.

The chain employs TRBV19 and TRBJ2-3; D gene uncertain. This CDR3 spans 11 amino acids. V was cut by 4 bases and J by 8 bases, with 7 bases left in between. The germline CDR1 and CDR2 sequences are LNHDA and SQIVND (reference sequence). In nucleotides, the CDR3 is TGTGCCAGTAGTACAGGCCCTACGCAGTATTTT. As protein: CASSTGPTQYF.

This clone has more than one count but fewer than ten. The rearrangement links TRBV7-2 to TRBJ2-5; D is ambiguous. The CDR3 consists of 14 residues. Germline V gene data show CDR1 as SGHTA and CDR2 as FQGNSA. The ends were cut back, 3 bases at V and 1 base at J, with 9 bases in the middle. CDR3 bases: TGTGCCAGCAGCTTTAGGCGGTCCCAAGAGACCCAGTACTTC. As protein: CASSFRRSQETQYF. Supplemented by reference TRBV7-2 and TRBJ2-5, the full variable domain reads GAGVSQSPSNKVTEKGKDVELRCDPISGHTALYWYRQSLGQGLEFLIYFQGNSAPDKSGLPSDRFSAERTGGSVSTLTIQRTQQEDSAVYLCASSFRRSQETQYFGPGTRLLVL.

This clone was seen a handful of times. The chain links TRBV21-1 to TRBJ2-2; TRBD1 is taken as the D call from the table, unchecked against the DNA. TRBV21-1 is a known pseudogene. This CDR3 region has 14 residues. CDR3 nucleotide sequence: TGTGCCAGCAGCGCACAGGGGAACACCGGGGAGCTGTTTTTT. It specifies CASSAQGNTGELFF.

The V and J genes are TRBV10-3 and TRBJ2-3, with TRBD2 matching over 10 bases. CDR3 length: 18 residues. The V gene's germline CDR1 is ENHRY and CDR2 SYGVKD. The trim removed 4 bases at V and 0 bases at J, leaving 10 bases unmatched. DNA for the CDR3: TGTGCCATCAGTGCTCCAGCGGGGGGGAGTTCTAGCACAGATACGCAGTATTTT. Amino acids: CAISAPAGGSSSTDTQYF.

This chain joins TRBV4-3 and TRBJ2-7, with 9 bases lining up with TRBD2. The CDR3 loop spans 16 amino acids. Trimming at V came to 0 bases and at J to 2 bases, leaving 5 bases not matched to a gene. CDR1 and CDR2 (germline): LGHNA, YSLEER. As DNA, the CDR3 is TGCGCCAGCAGCCAAGATCTTCCTAGCGGGGCCTACGAGCAGTACTTC. It specifies CASSQDLPSGAYEQYF.

This clone has just a few counts. In DNA form, the CDR3 reads TGTGCCAGCAGGACAGTCTCTGGAAACACCATATATTTT. Amino acids: CASRTVSGNTIYF. V gene TRBV5-5 combines with J gene TRBJ1-3, with D perhaps TRBD1 (5 bases). Deletions cut 5 bases from V and 0 bases from J, with 6 bases between. This CDR3 is built from 13 residues. CDR1 is SGHKS, CDR2 YYEKEE, per germline (reference sequence).

This chain connects TRBV15 to TRBJ1-6; no firm D call. The germline V gene has CDR1 LNHNV and CDR2 YYDKDF (reference sequence). Between the trimmed V and J ends, which lost 0 bases and 14 bases, there was a span of 14 bases. The CDR3 has 14 residues. CDR3 in amino acids: CATSRDEGLRALHF. CDR3 sequence (DNA): TGTGCCACCAGCAGAGACGAGGGTCTTCGGGCCCTCCACTTT.

The rearrangement uses TRBV28 and TRBJ1-2; 8 bases match TRBD1. The CDR3 runs to 15 residues. Germline-derived CDR1 and CDR2 are MDHEN and SYDVKM. The junction had 9 bases not matched to a gene; V was cut back by 7 bases and J by 2 bases. The CDR3 is CASKARDRPNYGYTF. The CDR3 DNA is TGTGCCAGCAAGGCCAGGGACAGGCCCAACTATGGCTACACCTTC.